A single sample is the source of the 3 T cell receptor beta chains below, sequenced in a study of shared clonotypes between healthy human individuals. Measured with immunoSEQ multiplex PCR; TCRdb has only the in-frame clones, and not every one. This sample has approximately 2.5 million clones, with under 95% found just once. The sample taken for sequencing was naive CD4+ T cells from PBMCs. This sample's subset: CD45RA+ positively selected. The receptors originated from a young man in good health. Some clones in this sample may be carry-over from other donors' samples.

The chain couples TRBV7-3 to TRBJ2-2; a possible D gene is TRBD2 (6 bases). Germline CDR1 and CDR2: SGHTA and FQGTGA. The CDR3 consists of 17 residues. V was shortened by 1 base and J by 6 bases, with 18 bases between the two germline ends. CDR3 nucleotide sequence: TGTGCCAGCAGCTTAATGGGGACTGCCAGTGGGGCCGGGGAGCTGTTTTTT. It codes for CASSLMGTASGAGELFF. The entire variable domain, with the rest obtained from reference TRBV7-3 and TRBJ2-2, is as follows: GAGVSQTPSNKVTEKGKYVELRCDPISGHTALYWYRQSLGQGPEFLIYFQGTGAADDSGLPNDRFFAVRPEGSVSTLKIQRTERGDSAVYLCASSLMGTASGAGELFFGEGSRLTVL.

This chain joins TRBV9 and TRBJ2-3; 13 positions agree with TRBD2. The CDR3 covers 18 residues. V was clipped by 4 bases and J by 1 base; unmatched bases: 9. The germline V gene has CDR1 SGDLS and CDR2 YYNGEE. In DNA, the CDR3 is TGTGCCAGCAGCAAAACTAGCGGGAGGGGGGGTGGCACAGATACGCAGTATTTT. It yields the protein CASSKTSGRGGGTDTQYF.

The chain couples TRBV11-2 to TRBJ2-3; D remains ambiguous. Trimming removed 4 bases at V and 4 bases at J, with 12 bases between. Germline V CDR1 and CDR2: SGHAT, FQNNGV. The CDR3 covers 14 residues. The CDR3 DNA is TGTGCCAGCAGCTCGTACTTAGTTGCAGATACGCAGTATTTT. This encodes CASSSYLVADTQYF.